This TCR beta chain was found in a study of shared clonotypes between healthy human individuals. Each unsorted sample relied on approximately 94 million PBMCs as its source of genomic DNA. Sequencing was at deep level. Produced via immunoSEQ multiplex PCR; TCRdb's table is partial and in-frame only. The sample records about 470,000 clones, more than 75% being singletons. This CDR3 is 13 amino acids long. Trimming cost V 5 bases and J 1 base, with 8 bases left between them. CDR1 is SGHNT and CDR2 is YENEEA in the germline V gene. The rearrangement uses TRBV11-3 and TRBJ2-5, with D possibly TRBD2 on 6 matching bases. The sample consisted of PBMCs. The sequence came from a woman aged 40 to 50 in good health. Some clones in this sample may be carry-over from other donors' samples. The CDR3 loop reads CASSPTSQETQYF. As DNA, the CDR3 is TGTGCCAGCAGCCCGACTAGCCAAGAGACCCAGTACTTC.